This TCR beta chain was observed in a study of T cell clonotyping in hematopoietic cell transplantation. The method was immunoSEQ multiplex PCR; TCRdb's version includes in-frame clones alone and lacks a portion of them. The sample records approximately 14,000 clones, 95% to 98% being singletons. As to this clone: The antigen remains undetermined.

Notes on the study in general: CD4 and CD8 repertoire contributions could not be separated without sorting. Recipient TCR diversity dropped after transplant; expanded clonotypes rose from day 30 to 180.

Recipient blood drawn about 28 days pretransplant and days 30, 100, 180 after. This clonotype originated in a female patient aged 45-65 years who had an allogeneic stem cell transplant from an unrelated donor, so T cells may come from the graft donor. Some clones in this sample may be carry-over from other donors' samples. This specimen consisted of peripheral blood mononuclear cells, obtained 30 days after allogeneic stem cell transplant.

The CDR3 sequence is CASTGTWGGTDTQYF. DNA for the CDR3: TGCGCCAGCACCGGGACGTGGGGGGGCACAGATACGCAGTATTTT. The J gene is TRBJ2-3, the V gene TRBV10-2, with D perhaps TRBD2 (6 bases). Germline V lookup: CDR1 WSHSY, CDR2 SAAADI. Trimming took 7 bases from V and 1 from J, leaving 15 bases between them. CDR3 size: 15 residues.